These 26 T cell receptor beta chains were sequenced from one sample in a study of Graves' ophthalmopathy and Graves' hyperthyroidism. As the template, RNA transcripts were used to amplify TCR beta CDR3 regions. In the first round, RT-PCR was carried out with HTBI primers, and a multiplex PCR formed the second round. TCRdb re-called the multiplex PCR reads through MiXCR, storing one row per CDR3 protein. The top ten clones hold approximately 9.8% of a sample with about 480,000 distinct CDR3 sequences, approximately 15% of them seen once. The specimen sequenced was blood. The source is a woman between 25 and 40 years old with Graves' ophthalmopathy.

Many counts were recorded for this clonotype. The J gene is TRBJ2-2, the V gene TRBV28, with D uncertain. V was pared by 4 bases and J by 1 base, with 4 bases between. Germline values: CDR1 MDHEN, CDR2 SYDVKM. The CDR3 is made up of 13 amino acids. Here the CDR3 DNA reads TGTGCCAGCAGTTCGATGAACACCGGGGAGCTGTTTTTT. It codes for CASSSMNTGELFF.

This clonotype was counted at least ten times. The chain is built from TRBV2 and TRBJ2-7; TRBD2 matches 9 bases. Trimming at V came to 5 bases and at J to 7 bases, leaving 9 bases not matched to a gene. This CDR3 contains 14 residues. In germline, CDR1 is SNHLY, CDR2 FYNNEI. CDR3 DNA: TGTGCCAGCAGTCGTCAAAGCGGGAGGCGAGAGCAGTACTTC. Residues: CASSRQSGRREQYF.

This clonotype was found once. The chain links TRBV12-3 or TRBV12-4 to TRBJ2-5; D remains ambiguous. The ends were cut back, 3 bases at V and 4 bases at J, with 15 bases in the middle. The length of the CDR3 is 15 residues. The CDR3 sequence is CASSFSLDLLETQYF. The CDR3 DNA is TGTGCCAGCAGTTTCTCACTGGACCTTCTAGAGACCCAGTACTTC.

This clonotype was seen at least ten times. V usage is TRBV2 and J usage is TRBJ1-1; D not certain. Trimming left V 6 bases short and J 1 base short, with 9 bases between. The CDR3 length is 13 residues. Germline CDR1 is SNHLY and CDR2 is FYNNEI. CDR3 protein: CASRWTSNTEAFF. Written as DNA, the CDR3 is TGTGCCAGCAGGTGGACGTCGAACACTGAAGCTTTCTTT.

This clonotype was counted ten times or more. The chain recombines TRBV6-4 with TRBJ1-5; maybe TRBD1 (5 bases). Trimming removed 5 bases at V and 2 bases at J, with 25 bases between. Germline loops: CDR1 MRHNA, CDR2 SNTAGT. The CDR3 is made up of 19 amino acids. The CDR3 loop is CASSPFPGLVTVGNQPQHF. CDR3 nucleotides: TGTGCCAGCAGTCCCTTCCCGGGGCTAGTAACCGTGGGCAATCAGCCCCAGCATTTT.

This chain links TRBV12-3 or TRBV12-4 with TRBJ2-5; no clear D gene. Trimming cost V 5 bases and J 4 bases, with 17 bases left between them. The CDR3 runs to 15 residues. CDR3 protein: CASSIRVLTPETQYF. CDR3 DNA: TGTGCCAGCAGTATTAGGGTCCTTACCCCAGAGACCCAGTACTTC.

There are a few counts of this clonotype. This rearrangement joins TRBV4-1 to TRBJ2-5; perhaps TRBD2 as D (5 bases). Germline V gene sequence: CDR1 MGHRA, CDR2 YSYEKL. Between the trimmed V and J ends, which lost 1 base and 5 bases, there was a span of 17 bases. There are 16 residues in the CDR3. CDR3 region: CASSQGVGMGKETQYF. The CDR3 coding sequence is TGCGCCAGCAGCCAAGGAGTCGGGATGGGTAAGGAGACCCAGTACTTC.

Only a few counts were recorded for this clonotype. The chain employs TRBV4-1 and TRBJ1-5, with D possibly TRBD1 on 5 matching bases. Germline assignment: CDR1 MGHRA and CDR2 YSYEKL. V lost 2 bases and J 5 bases, leaving 7 bases between the germline ends. The CDR3 runs 13 residues. This CDR3 reads CASSQTRDQPQHF. In DNA, the CDR3 is TGCGCCAGCAGCCAAACCAGGGATCAGCCCCAGCATTTT.

Many counts were recorded for this clonotype. CDR3 bases: TGTGCCATCAGTGGTCGGATTAATTCACCCCTCCACTTT. It is translated as CAISGRINSPLHF. This chain uses TRBV10-3 with TRBJ1-6; D uncertain. CDR1 and CDR2 (germline): ENHRY, SYGVKD. The V gene lost 4 bases and the J gene lost 6 bases, with 7 bases spanning the gap. The CDR3 is made up of 13 amino acids.

At least ten counts were recorded for this clonotype. The chain couples TRBV20-1 to TRBJ2-7; no clear D gene. The CDR3 extends over 14 amino acids. CDR1 and CDR2 (germline): DFQATT, SNEGSKA (reference sequence). Trimming cost V 0 bases and J 4 bases, with 13 bases left between them. This chain's CDR3 is CSARDFIGIYEQYF. The DNA for the CDR3 is TGCAGTGCTAGAGATTTCATTGGGATTTACGAGCAGTACTTC.

This clonotype was seen at least ten times. The V gene is TRBV18, the J gene TRBJ1-6; 7 bases match TRBD1. V dropped 2 bases and J dropped 5; count of bases not matched to a gene: 3. The length of the CDR3 is 15 residues. Germline-derived CDR1 and CDR2 are KGHSH and LQKENI. The DNA for the CDR3 is TGTGCCAGCTCACCAGGCGGGACAGATAATTCACCCCTCCACTTT. Amino acid sequence: CASSPGGTDNSPLHF.

There are many counts of this clonotype. The rearrangement links TRBV7-3 to TRBJ2-2; 8 bases are a match to TRBD1. Germline assignment: CDR1 SGHTA and CDR2 FQGTGA. V was clipped by 3 bases and J by 7 bases; unmatched bases: 7. This CDR3 has 15 residues. Written as DNA, the CDR3 is TGTGCCAGCAGCTTGACCCAGGGGGCGGTCGGGGAGCTGTTTTTT. This sequence encodes CASSLTQGAVGELFF.

This clonotype occurred many times. V usage is TRBV12-3 or TRBV12-4 and J usage is TRBJ2-5; TRBD2 might be the D (5 bases). V dropped 5 bases and J dropped 5 bases, with 12 bases sitting between them. The CDR3 is made up of 13 amino acids. The CDR3 DNA sequence: TGTGCCAGCAGTCCGTCGCCGGGGGAGACCCAGTACTTC. Amino acid sequence: CASSPSPGETQYF.

In this sample, this clonotype turned up a few times. This chain uses TRBV19 with TRBJ1-5; the D is unclear. This CDR3 has 16 amino acids. V was shortened by 10 bases and J by 3 bases, with 22 bases between the two germline ends. Germline V gene data show CDR1 as LNHDA and CDR2 as SQIVND (reference sequence). The CDR3 DNA is TGTGCCACCGACCTATCCGGGCTATCTAACAATCAGCCCCAGCATTTT. This translates into CATDLSGLSNNQPQHF.

This clonotype was observed many times. V and J are TRBV6-1 and TRBJ2-1, with D perhaps TRBD2 (7 bases). The V and J ends lost 1 base and 7 bases respectively, with 14 bases between them. This CDR3 has 15 amino acids. Per germline, CDR1 MNHNS and CDR2 SASEGT. The CDR3 is CASSEDGGGPNEQFF. CDR3 bases: TGTGCCAGCAGTGAAGATGGGGGGGGGCCAAATGAGCAGTTCTTC.

In this sample, this clonotype turned up many times. The CDR3 spells CASFKWQGPRGRGGYTF. The CDR3 region has the DNA TGTGCCAGCTTCAAGTGGCAGGGGCCCCGGGGGAGGGGAGGCTACACCTTC. The chain links TRBV12-3 or TRBV12-4 to TRBJ1-2; possibly TRBD1 for D (6 bases). V was pared by 8 bases and J by 8 bases, with 30 bases between. The CDR3 totals 17 residues.

In regard to this clonotype: One base away lies a much larger clone, so this may be a sequencing read error. The rearrangement joins TRBV2 to TRBJ2-2; D is possibly TRBD1 (6 bases). Germline V gives CDR1 SNHLY, CDR2 FYNNEI. The CDR3 extends over 15 amino acids. This chain's CDR3 is CASRGAGLNTGEPCF. Here the CDR3 DNA reads TGTGCCAGCAGGGGGGCAGGGTTGAACACCGGGGAGCCGTGTTTT.

This clonotype was detected a few times. The J gene is TRBJ2-5, the V gene TRBV7-9, with D tentatively TRBD2 (6 bases). Per germline, CDR1 SEHNR and CDR2 FQNEAQ (reference sequence). V lost 5 bases and J 1 base, leaving 14 bases between the germline ends. The CDR3 runs 15 residues. Written as DNA, the CDR3 is TGTGCCAGCAGCCGCCCCGGGACTGTCCAAGAGACCCAGTACTTC. Its translation: CASSRPGTVQETQYF.

The chain uses TRBV3-1 and TRBJ2-7; D remains ambiguous. Trimming cost V 1 base and J 4 bases, with 8 bases left between them. CDR1 is LGHDT and CDR2 is YNNKEL in the germline V gene (reference sequence). The CDR3 sequence is 13 residues long. CDR3 loop: CASSQGVQYEQYF. The CDR3, as DNA: TGTGCCAGCAGCCAAGGGGTCCAATACGAGCAGTACTTC.

CDR3 in amino acids: CASSEEVAFF. As DNA, the CDR3 is TGTGCCAGCAGTGAAGAGGTAGCTTTCTTT. The J gene is TRBJ1-1, the V gene TRBV6-1, with D hard to call. Germline CDR1 and CDR2: MNHNS and SASEGT. CDR3 length: 10 residues. V shed 1 base and J shed 10 bases, with 4 bases lying between them.

The chain employs TRBV19 and TRBJ2-7; 8 bases align to TRBD1. The ends lost 4 bases at V and 7 bases at J; junction bases unmatched: 3. The germline V gene encodes CDR1 LNHDA and CDR2 SQIVND (reference sequence). CDR3 length equals 12 residues. The CDR3 DNA follows: TGTGCCAGTAGTAACGGACAGGGAGAGCAGTACTTC. Residues: CASSNGQGEQYF.

There are many counts of this clonotype. V gene TRBV6-1 combines with J gene TRBJ1-5; D ambiguous. The CDR3 is 15 amino acids. Germline V gene data show CDR1 as MNHNS and CDR2 as SASEGT. V lost 3 bases to trimming and J lost 0 bases, with 9 bases between them. In nucleotides, the CDR3 is TGTGCCAGCAGTGAGACCAGAAATAGCAATCAGCCCCAGCATTTT. Its translation is CASSETRNSNQPQHF.

This sequence joins TRBV12-3 or TRBV12-4 and TRBJ1-2; D gene ambiguous. V lost 6 bases and J lost 4, with 18 bases in between. This CDR3 comprises 15 residues. In DNA form, the CDR3 reads TGTGCCAGCAGCAAAGATCACCCCGTCGGCTATGGCTACACCTTC. Residues: CASSKDHPVGYGYTF.

This clonotype has at least ten counts. V usage is TRBV2 and J usage is TRBJ2-5; 10 bases fit TRBD2. Germline V gives CDR1 SNHLY, CDR2 FYNNEI. This CDR3 has 12 amino acids. V lost 6 bases to trimming and J lost 5 bases; unmatched junction nucleotides: 0. The CDR3 bases are TGTGCCAGCAGGACTAGCGGGGAGACCCAGTACTTC. Translation gives CASRTSGETQYF.

This clonotype has ten or more counts. The chain has TRBV29-1 and TRBJ2-7; 9 bases match TRBD2. The CDR3 is made up of 15 amino acids. Per germline, CDR1 SQVTM and CDR2 ANQGSEA. The junction had 9 bases not matched to a gene; V was cut back by 3 bases and J by 3 bases. The CDR3 sequence is CSVDEGAGGFYEQYF. CDR3 in DNA: TGCAGCGTTGACGAGGGAGCGGGGGGTTTCTACGAGCAGTACTTC.

This clonotype was observed at least ten times. V gene TRBV6-5 combines with J gene TRBJ1-2; D might be TRBD1 (5 bases). Germline lookup yields CDR1 MNHEY and CDR2 SVGAGI. The CDR3 is 13 residues long. V lost 6 bases to trimming and J lost 1 base, with 9 bases between them. Here the CDR3 reads CASRGDFNYGYTF. The CDR3 region has the DNA TGTGCCAGCAGGGGGGATTTTAACTATGGCTACACCTTC.